Listed below are T cell receptor beta chains from one sample, sequenced in a study of T cell changes during pregnancy in multiple sclerosis. TCRdb's table, derived via immunoSEQ multiplex PCR, lists solely in-frame clones and lacks some. The sample gives around 50,000 clones, about 91% of which show up once; 1.2% is in the top ten. The specimen was peripheral blood, collected after pregnancy. The receptors come from a female donor in good health, enrolled as a control in a pregnancy study. The CDR3 runs from the conserved cysteine through the conserved F or W. Fields, in order: clone size, V gene, D gene, J gene, CDR3 protein, CDR3 DNA. A D gene is named only where the DNA matches it firmly. Rows may omit the clone size; those that give it use once, few, many or a size class.

>-|TRBV7-8|-|TRBJ2-1
CASSLEGNEQFF
TGTGCCAGCAGCTTAGAGGGGAATGAGCAGTTCTTC
>-|TRBV5-4|TRBD1|TRBJ1-5
CASSLGTGLTQPQHF
TGTGCCAGCAGCCTAGGGACAGGGTTAACTCAGCCCCAGCATTTT
>once|TRBV18|TRBD2|TRBJ2-7
CASSAPISGAYEQYF
TGTGCCAGCTCAGCTCCTATTAGCGGGGCATACGAGCAGTACTTC
>-|TRBV6-5|-|TRBJ2-5
CASSYTQGGAETQYF
TGTGCCAGCAGTTACACCCAGGGTGGGGCAGAGACCCAGTACTTC
>-|TRBV6-1|-|TRBJ1-6
CASSGGAGGNSPLHF
TGTGCCAGCAGCGGGGGCGCGGGGGGTAATTCACCCCTCCACTTT
>-|TRBV18|-|TRBJ2-1
CASSPPFGGGYEQFF
TGTGCCAGCTCACCACCTTTCGGAGGTGGGTACGAGCAGTTCTTC
>-|TRBV5-1|-|TRBJ1-1
CASSYRSTVNTEAFF
TGCGCCAGCAGCTACCGATCGACAGTGAACACTGAAGCTTTCTTT
>-|TRBV7-2|TRBD2|TRBJ2-1
CASSQGGTRGYNEQFF
TGTGCCAGCAGCCAAGGTGGGACTAGAGGTTACAATGAGCAGTTCTTC
>-|TRBV7-8|-|TRBJ2-1
CASSLFFRGRGNEQFF
TGTGCCAGCAGCTTATTTTTCCGGGGCAGGGGAAATGAGCAGTTCTTC
>-|TRBV18|TRBD2|TRBJ2-3
CASSRSGAFDTQYF
TGTGCCAGCTCACGGAGCGGGGCCTTTGATACGCAGTATTTT
>-|TRBV6-1|TRBD1|TRBJ1-6
CASSEPTGDSPLHF
TGTGCCAGCAGTGAACCGACAGGGGATTCACCCCTCCACTTT